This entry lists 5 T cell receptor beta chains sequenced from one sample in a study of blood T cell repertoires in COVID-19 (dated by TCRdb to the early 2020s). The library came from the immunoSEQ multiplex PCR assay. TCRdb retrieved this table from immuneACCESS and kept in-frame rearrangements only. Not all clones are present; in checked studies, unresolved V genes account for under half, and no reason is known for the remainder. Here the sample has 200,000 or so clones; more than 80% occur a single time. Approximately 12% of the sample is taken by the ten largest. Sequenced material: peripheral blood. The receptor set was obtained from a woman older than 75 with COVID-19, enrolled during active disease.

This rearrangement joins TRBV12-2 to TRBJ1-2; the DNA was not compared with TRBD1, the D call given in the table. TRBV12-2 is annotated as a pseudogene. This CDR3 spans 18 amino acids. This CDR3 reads CASRALTGDPPTNYGYTF. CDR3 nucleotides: TGTGCAAGTCGCGCATTGACAGGGGACCCACCAACTAACTATGGCTACACCTTC.

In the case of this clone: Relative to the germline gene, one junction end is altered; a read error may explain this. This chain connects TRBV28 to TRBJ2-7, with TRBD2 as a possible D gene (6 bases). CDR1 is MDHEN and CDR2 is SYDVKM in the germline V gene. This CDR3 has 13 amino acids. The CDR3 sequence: CASTLAVQYEQYF. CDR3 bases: TGTGCCAGCACTTTAGCGGTCCAATACGAGCAGTACTTC.

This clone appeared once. The CDR3 region has the DNA TGTGCCAGCAGTTACGCGGGCGGTGAAAAACTGTTTTTT. Amino acid sequence: CASSYAGGEKLFF. V and J are TRBV6-5 and TRBJ1-4; no reliable D call. Germline-derived CDR1 and CDR2 are MNHEY and SVGAGI. Between the trimmed V and J ends, which lost 2 bases and 7 bases, there was a span of 8 bases. The CDR3 runs 13 residues.

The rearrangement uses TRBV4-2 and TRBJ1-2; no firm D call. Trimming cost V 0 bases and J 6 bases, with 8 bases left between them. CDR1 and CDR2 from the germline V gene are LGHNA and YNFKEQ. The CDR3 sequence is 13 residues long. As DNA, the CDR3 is TGTGCCAGCAGCCAAGATTACCAGGATGGCTACACCTTC. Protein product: CASSQDYQDGYTF.

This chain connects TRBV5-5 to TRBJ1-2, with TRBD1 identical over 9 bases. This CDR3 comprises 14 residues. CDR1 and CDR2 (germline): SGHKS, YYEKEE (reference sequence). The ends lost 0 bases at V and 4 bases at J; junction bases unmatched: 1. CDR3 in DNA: TGTGCCAGCAGCTTGGGGGGACAGGGCTATGGCTACACCTTC. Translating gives CASSLGGQGYGYTF.